This passage covers 7 T cell receptor beta chains from one sample sequenced in a study of regulatory T cells in long-lasting Graves disease. Investigators prepared the TCR beta libraries by applying iRepertoire HTBI primers and Arm-PCR of CDR3 regions. TCRdb ran MiXCR on the multiplex PCR reads and lists one entry per CDR3 protein. Of over 500,000 distinct CDR3 sequences listed, 16% are singletons. Documented time point: newly diagnosed GD, antithyroid drugs for less than 3 months. The authors made the TCR library using RNA they extracted from PBMCs. The sample was also reused in another study, on T cells in Graves' hyperthyroidism and ophthalmopathy.

Here the sequenced sample was peripheral blood mononuclear cells (PBMCs), taken at new diagnosis, from a patient treated with antithyroid drugs. The origin of the receptors is a woman between 25 and 40 years old with Graves disease.

This clonotype was detected once. The CDR3 spells CASSLGGRADEQYF. The CDR3 DNA reads as TGTGCCAGCAGCTTAGGAGGGAGGGCGGACGAGCAGTACTTC. J is TRBJ2-7 and V is TRBV7-9, with 7 nucleotides matching TRBD2. The CDR3 totals 14 residues. The trim removed 1 base at V and 5 bases at J, leaving 5 bases unmatched. CDR1 and CDR2 (germline): SEHNR, FQNEAQ (reference sequence).

This clonotype was counted ten times or more. J is TRBJ1-6 and V is TRBV10-2; TRBD1 matches at 9 bases. The V and J ends lost 8 bases and 10 bases, in that order; junction bases with no gene match: 6. The CDR3 totals 13 residues. Germline V gene lookup returns CDR1 WSHSY and CDR2 SAAADI. The chain's CDR3 is CASRRDRVSPLHF. CDR3 coding DNA: TGCGCCAGCCGCCGGGACAGGGTGTCACCCCTCCACTTT.

This clonotype was found many times. The gene calls are TRBV7-2 and TRBJ2-3; weak D call: TRBD1 (5 bases). The CDR3 runs to 16 residues. CDR1 is SGHTA and CDR2 is FQGNSA in the germline V gene. V was pared by 5 bases and J by 2 bases, with 17 bases between. The CDR3, as DNA: TGTGCCAGCAGCCCAGGGTGGGGTAGGAACACAGATACGCAGTATTTT. Translating it yields CASSPGWGRNTDTQYF.

The chain carries TRBV12-3 or TRBV12-4 and TRBJ2-2; D uncertain. The V and J ends lost 10 bases and 0 bases respectively, with 9 bases between them. The CDR3 consists of 13 residues. CDR3 amino acids: CAKGRANTGELFF. DNA of the CDR3: TGTGCCAAAGGACGGGCGAACACCGGGGAGCTGTTTTTT.

The chain couples TRBV6-1 to TRBJ2-2; TRBD1 agrees at 12 bases. There are 15 residues in the CDR3. Germline CDR1 and CDR2: MNHNS and SASEGT. V lost 7 bases, J lost 8 bases, and 8 bases stayed unmatched. The CDR3 region has the DNA TGTGCCAGCAAACCGGGACAGGGGGCTTGGGGGGAGCTGTTTTTT. It encodes CASKPGQGAWGELFF.

The chain uses TRBV28 and TRBJ1-3; D is ambiguous. CDR1 is MDHEN and CDR2 is SYDVKM in the germline V gene. The CDR3 has 12 amino acids. The V end lost 4 bases, the J end lost 6 bases, and 7 bases lay between the germline ends. The CDR3 loop reads CASSSPLNTIYF. The DNA for the CDR3 is TGTGCCAGCAGTTCCCCTTTAAACACCATATATTTT.

Notes on this clonotype: At one boundary the junction diverges from the germline segment, which might be a read error. DNA of the CDR3: TGTGTCAGCAGCCGGCGGGGGGAGACTGAAGCTTTCTTT. Protein sequence: CVSSRRGETEAFF. The rearrangement links TRBV2 to TRBJ1-1; maybe TRBD1 (5 bases). CDR1 is SNHLY and CDR2 is FYNNEI in the germline V gene. The CDR3 runs 13 residues.